This record covers a single T cell receptor beta chain. The clone's antigen remains unknown. Base-call qualities are not available, and no considerably larger clone is one nucleotide away. This sample was taken from a study of cytomegalovirus exposure and HLA in healthy donors (dated by TCRdb to the late 2010s). Study-level background: An earlier analysis of some 500 of the donors reported about 250 Gb of sequence data and 120 million or so unique TCR beta sequences from 190 million or so T cells. Both class I and class II loci were covered by HLA typing, at four-digit resolution. In a later genetic analysis, genome-wide SNP genotypes for about 55% of the roughly 670 donors were used, and that subset was treated as a discovery cohort. In addition to the first cohort of 666 subjects, a separate validation cohort of approximately 130 different subjects was used. Roughly 300 gigabases of sequencing data and roughly 90 million unique TCR sequences were included in an early release covering 550 to 800 HLA-typed donors. Of the 398 genotyped donors, 81% were placed in the genetic ancestry cluster associated with self-reported Caucasian donors. The number of donors typed differed by locus, with about 629-630 for A, B, C, DRB1 and DQB1, 522 for DQA1, 606 for DPA1, and around 460 for DPB1. An earlier analysis of around 580 of the donors used high-throughput TCR beta sequencing to judge whether each TCR beta V gene segment behaved as functional or pseudogenic. The study combined high-throughput TCR immunosequencing, statistical association of individual TCRs with disease status, and machine learning to predict cytomegalovirus infection status. Donor age, sex, ethnicity and CMV serostatus were collected together with the repertoire data. In the later analysis, no new phenotypic data were used to find candidate immune exposures; instead, reliance was placed on TCR beta sequences and their occurrence across donors. Because of strong linkage in the cohort, five DR-DQ haplotypes were treated as single units for association and clustering. Every discovery cohort repertoire had been produced on one sequencing platform. The study aimed to test whether signatures of past pathogen exposure could be identified by cataloging public T cell receptors. Among around 400 genotyped donors of the cohort, an average of roughly 230,000 unique TCR beta nucleotide sequences was sequenced per donor, of which 15% to 20% were non-productive. A later analysis re-analyzed previously published TCR beta repertoires from 650 to 800 donors and added high-resolution HLA genotyping to study TCR occurrence patterns. The T cell repertoires of about 700 subjects were profiled by immunosequencing and related to cytomegalovirus serostatus. Results and caveats for the whole study, not just this receptor: A cluster of highly shared sequence variants was judged likely to be a technical artifact of the sequencing pipeline. For the cohort, immune exposure information was limited to CMV serostatus. According to a later analysis, parvovirus B19, influenza, CMV and Epstein-Barr virus appeared linked to several top co-occurrence clusters. Compared with the 666-donor mean, donors in an Asian-associated ancestry cluster had fewer N-insertions in productive TCRs, according to a later genetic analysis. V-gene and J-gene trimming of TCR beta chains was associated with a missense DCLRE1C variant in a later genetic analysis, and the association was replicated in an independent cohort. In both the original and validation cohorts, the classifier was reported to diagnose cytomegalovirus status with high specificity and sensitivity. A few of the identified cytomegalovirus-associated TCR beta chains were confirmed in vitro to be specific for cytomegalovirus antigens. Because HLA typing was unavailable for some donors at each locus, only the typed subset was used in association tests. The 87-base-pair reads could not distinguish some IMGT-functional V segments, including TRBV6-2 and TRBV6-3, so those segments were excluded. The cohort was sequenced for TCR beta chains only, and without alpha or paired-chain data the features that could be detected were limited. Linkage disequilibrium might explain the correlated functional status among segregating V segments, but an unknown experimental factor could not be ruled out. In a later analysis, HLA-associated TCR beta chains were found to be more clonally expanded and to have lower generation probabilities than equally common non-associated chains. The authors suggested that the approach could potentially be extended to other disease states and immunological phenotypes. The earlier analysis of fewer than 750 of the donors excluded some 15 rarely observed V segments, including chromosome 9 orphons, because counts were too low. In an earlier analysis of around 600 of the donors, most TCR beta V segments appeared in productive rearrangements about 87% or about 30% of the time, broadly matching IMGT annotations. A further reported finding was that TCR beta sequences accurately predicted the HLA-A and HLA-B alleles for most subjects in the first cohort. The study listed 150 to 200 TCR beta chains as associated with cytomegalovirus. Most CMV-associated TCR beta chains appeared to be HLA-restricted in a later analysis, and the HLA associations seemed to be driven largely by CMV exposure. At a false discovery rate of 0.05, a later analysis linked approximately 18,000 TCR beta sequences to specific HLA alleles. Most TCR sequences were observed very rarely across donors, whereas some public TCRs were present in many individuals. In a later analysis, the rate of TCR association differed among HLA loci, with DRB1 alleles having the most associated TCRs and HLA-C alleles having the fewest. The presence/absence analyses assumed that sequencing depth was roughly uniform across donors, and that assumption may not be true. Strong co-occurrence of HLA alleles, especially DR and DQ, made assigning TCR associations to individual alleles difficult.

Library method: the immunoSEQ multiplex PCR assay. A mixture of 60 forward primers for TCR Vbeta segments and 13 reverse primers for TCR Jbeta segments was used in the multiplex PCR. The CDR3 region of rearranged TCR beta genes was amplified from genomic DNA with a multiplex PCR assay. The Illumina HiSeq System was used to sequence the amplified TCR beta libraries as 87-base-pair reads. The original pipeline was this. Across the 500 to 700 repertoires, a later analysis counted roughly 77 million unique TCR beta chains, approximately 10 million of which were shared by at least two donors. To remove PCR and sequencing errors, raw reads were error-corrected and collapsed into unique sequences using a nearest-neighbor algorithm that merged closely related sequences. Alignment of CDR3 sequences to IMGT reference sequences was used to assign V, D and J gene segments. Each retained sequence needed at least a six-nucleotide match to both a V gene segment and a J gene segment. A rearrangement was called productive if the CDR3 had no stop codons and remained in frame with V and J, and every other rearrangement was called non-productive. Following IMGT convention, CDR3 was defined as the stretch from the second conserved V-encoded cysteine up to the conserved J-encoded phenylalanine. The earlier analysis of 500 to 600 of the donors excluded sequences that lacked an unambiguous match to a single V gene segment. In an earlier analysis of a few hundred of the donors, V segments were called functional above 56.7% productive rearrangements and were called segregating when the between-donor standard deviation exceeded 5%. A statistical classification framework was built to diagnose cytomegalovirus status from the catalog of TCR beta chain sequences. A later analysis assigned V and J genes by comparing TCR nucleotide sequences with IMGT/GENE-DB human TR gene sequences. A later analysis assigned CDR3 sequences and most-parsimonious VDJ recombination scenarios with the TCRdist pipeline. A later analysis defined each TCR beta chain by its CDR3 amino acid sequence plus V-gene family, and excluded reads lacking a unique V-gene family. To address suspected cross-contamination and a sequencing artifact, a later analysis removed some 620 highly shared, low-generation-probability nucleotide sequences. A later analysis calculated a clonal expansion index for each public chain from normalized within-repertoire ranks of inferred template counts. In a later analysis, generation probabilities were computed with a VDJ recombination model fitted to out-of-frame rearrangements, and the resulting probabilities were checked against IGoR. In a later analysis, hypergeometric tests were used to score TCR-TCR, TCR-HLA and TCR-CMV co-occurrence, with a repertoire-size bias correction applied to TCR pairs. In a later analysis, false discovery rates were estimated by permuting HLA or CMV assignments 20 times. In a later analysis, co-occurring TCRs were grouped using DBSCAN, and TCRdist sequence similarity was added for clustering within HLA-allele-positive subsets. For co-occurrence clustering, repertoires with fewer than 30,000 or more than 120,000 public chains were excluded, along with roughly 5 repertoires with anomalous nucleotide sharing. The immuneACCESS repertoire file appears here via TCRdb, limited to in-frame rearrangements. These files lack a portion of the clones; in checked studies, under half of the deficit traces to unresolved V genes, and the cause of the others is not known. The DNA was the basis for D and trimming; V, J and clone size are from that table. This sample holds 150,000 to 200,000 clones; roughly 73% were observed only once. The top ten clonotypes cover about 3.1% of the sample.

The cohort comprised some 730 healthy bone marrow donors. At the time of sampling, all cohort members were nominally healthy, though unrecorded immune exposures were likely present. The donor was CMV seronegative and belonged to the group of approximately 320 seronegative cohort members. A peripheral blood sample was collected from each donor, and TCR beta sequencing was performed on peripheral blood mononuclear cells. The Qiagen DNeasy Blood Extraction Kit was used to extract genomic DNA from the blood cell samples. The CDR3, cysteine through phenylalanine, is 15 amino acids long. CDR3 DNA only is kept here, 45 bases in frame from base 1. CDR1 MNHNY and CDR2 SVGAGI are derived from the germline V gene (reference sequence). Trimming accounts for 2 bases at V and 2 bases at J, while the number of junction bases matched to no gene is 2.

Sequenced sample: PBMCs. This receptor was taken from a female donor in good health and CMV-seronegative. The chain is encoded by TRBV6-6 joined to TRBJ2-5; TRBD1 matches 10 bases in the middle. The CDR3 reads CASSYPGQGQETQYF. The nucleotide sequence reads TGTGCCAGCAGTTACCCGGGACAGGGGCAAGAGACCCAGTACTTC.